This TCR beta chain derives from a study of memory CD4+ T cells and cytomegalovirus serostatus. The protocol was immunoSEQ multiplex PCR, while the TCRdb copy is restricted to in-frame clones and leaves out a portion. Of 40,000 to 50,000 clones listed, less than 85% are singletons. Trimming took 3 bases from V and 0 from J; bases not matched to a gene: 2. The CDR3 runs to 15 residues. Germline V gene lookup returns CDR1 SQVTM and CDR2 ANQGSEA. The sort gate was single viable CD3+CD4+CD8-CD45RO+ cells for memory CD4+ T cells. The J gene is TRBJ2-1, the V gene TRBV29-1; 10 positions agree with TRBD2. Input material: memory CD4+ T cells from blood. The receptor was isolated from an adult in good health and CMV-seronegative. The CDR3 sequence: CSVDPSGSSYNEQFF. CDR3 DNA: TGCAGCGTTGACCCTAGCGGGAGCTCCTACAATGAGCAGTTCTTC.